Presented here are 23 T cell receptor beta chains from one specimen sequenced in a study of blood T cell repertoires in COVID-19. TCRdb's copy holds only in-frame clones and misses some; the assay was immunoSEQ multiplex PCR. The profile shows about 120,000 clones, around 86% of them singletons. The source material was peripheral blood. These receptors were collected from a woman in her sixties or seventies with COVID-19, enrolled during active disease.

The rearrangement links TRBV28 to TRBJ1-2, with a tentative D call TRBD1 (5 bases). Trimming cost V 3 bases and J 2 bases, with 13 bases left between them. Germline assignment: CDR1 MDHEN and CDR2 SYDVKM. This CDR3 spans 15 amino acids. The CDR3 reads CASSLGGGWNYGYTF. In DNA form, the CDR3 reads TGTGCCAGCAGTTTGGGGGGAGGTTGGAACTATGGCTACACCTTC.

The CDR3 sequence is CSAVGGSGDTEAFF. The CDR3 bases are TGCAGCGCCGTCGGGGGGAGTGGGGACACTGAAGCTTTCTTT. This sequence joins TRBV29-1 and TRBJ1-1, with a tentative D call TRBD1 (5 bases). Germline V gene lookup returns CDR1 SQVTM and CDR2 ANQGSEA. The length of the CDR3 is 14 residues. Deletions cut 7 bases from V and 3 bases from J, with 18 bases between. Variable domain in full (rest from reference TRBV29-1 and TRBJ1-1): SAVISQKPSRDICQRGTSLTIQCQVDSQVTMMFWYRQQPGQSLTLIATANQGSEATYESGFVIDKFPISRPNLTFSTLTVSNMSPEDSSIYLCSAVGGSGDTEAFFGQGTRLTVV.

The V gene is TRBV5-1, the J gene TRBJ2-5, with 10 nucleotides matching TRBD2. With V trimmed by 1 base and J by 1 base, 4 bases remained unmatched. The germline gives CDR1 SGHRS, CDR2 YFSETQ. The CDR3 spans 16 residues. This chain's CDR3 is CASSLSLAGVQETQYF. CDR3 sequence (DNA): TGCGCCAGCAGCTTGTCGCTAGCGGGGGTCCAAGAGACCCAGTACTTC.

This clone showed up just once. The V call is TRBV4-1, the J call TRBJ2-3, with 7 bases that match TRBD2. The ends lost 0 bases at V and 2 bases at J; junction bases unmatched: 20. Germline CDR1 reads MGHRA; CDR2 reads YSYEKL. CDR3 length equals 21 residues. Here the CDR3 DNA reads TGCGCCAGCAGCCAAGAGTTTCTTTTTCCACTAGTGGCGGGGGACACAGATACGCAGTATTTT. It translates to CASSQEFLFPLVAGDTDTQYF.

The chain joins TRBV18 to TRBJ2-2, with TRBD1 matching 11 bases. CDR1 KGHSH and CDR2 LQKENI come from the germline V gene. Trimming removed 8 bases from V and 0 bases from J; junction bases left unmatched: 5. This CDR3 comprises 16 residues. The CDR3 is CASRTGGGPNTGELFF. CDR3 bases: TGTGCCAGCAGGACAGGGGGCGGACCGAACACCGGGGAGCTGTTTTTT.

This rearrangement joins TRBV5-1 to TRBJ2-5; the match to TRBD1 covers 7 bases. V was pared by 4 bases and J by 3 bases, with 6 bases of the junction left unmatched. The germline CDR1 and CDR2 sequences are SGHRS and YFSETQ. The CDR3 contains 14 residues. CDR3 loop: CASSAATGEETQYF. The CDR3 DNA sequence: TGCGCCAGCAGCGCTGCCACAGGGGAAGAGACCCAGTACTTC.

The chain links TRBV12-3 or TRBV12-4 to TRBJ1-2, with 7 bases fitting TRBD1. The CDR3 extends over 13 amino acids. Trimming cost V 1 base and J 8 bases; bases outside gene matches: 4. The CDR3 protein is CASSLGGTAGYTF. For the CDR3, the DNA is TGTGCCAGCAGTTTAGGAGGGACAGCGGGCTACACCTTC.

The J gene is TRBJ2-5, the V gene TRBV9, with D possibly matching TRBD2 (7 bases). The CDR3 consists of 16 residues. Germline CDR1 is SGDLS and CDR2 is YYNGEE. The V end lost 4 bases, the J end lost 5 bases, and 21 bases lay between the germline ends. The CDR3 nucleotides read TGTGCCAGCAGCTCCTCCGAGACGGGGGGCCGGGAGACCCAGTACTTC. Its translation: CASSSSETGGRETQYF.

The DNA for the CDR3 is TGCGCCAGCAGCAAATCTGACAGGGGATTAAACACCATATATTTT. It codes for CASSKSDRGLNTIYF. The rearrangement joins TRBV5-1 to TRBJ1-3; the match to TRBD1 covers 8 bases. From germline, CDR1 is SGHRS and CDR2 YFSETQ. V dropped 4 bases and J dropped 6; count of bases not matched to a gene: 9. This CDR3 comprises 15 residues. Complete variable domain (other parts from reference TRBV5-1 and TRBJ1-3): KAGVTQTPRYLIKTRGQQVTLSCSPISGHRSVSWYQQTPGQGLQFLFEYFSETQRNKGNFPGRFSGRQFSNSRSEMNVSTLELGDSALYLCASSKSDRGLNTIYFGEGSWLTVV.

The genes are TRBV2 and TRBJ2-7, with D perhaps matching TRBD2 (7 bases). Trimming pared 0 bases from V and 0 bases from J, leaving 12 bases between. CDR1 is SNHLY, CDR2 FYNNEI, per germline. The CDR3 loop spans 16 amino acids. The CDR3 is CASSEAWGGPSYEQYF. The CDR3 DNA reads TGTGCCAGCAGTGAAGCATGGGGGGGGCCCTCCTACGAGCAGTACTTC. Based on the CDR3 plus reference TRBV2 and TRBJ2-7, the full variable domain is EPEVTQTPSHQVTQMGQEVILRCVPISNHLYFYWYRQILGQKVEFLVSFYNNEISEKSEIFDDQFSVERPDGSNFTLKIRSTKLEDSAMYFCASSEAWGGPSYEQYFGPGTRLTVT.

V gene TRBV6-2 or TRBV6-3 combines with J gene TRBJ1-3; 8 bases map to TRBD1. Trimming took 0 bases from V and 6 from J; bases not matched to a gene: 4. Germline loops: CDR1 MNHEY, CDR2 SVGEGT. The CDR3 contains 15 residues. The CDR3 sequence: CASSYSWDRINTIYF. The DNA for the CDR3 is TGTGCCAGCAGTTACTCCTGGGACAGGATAAACACCATATATTTT.

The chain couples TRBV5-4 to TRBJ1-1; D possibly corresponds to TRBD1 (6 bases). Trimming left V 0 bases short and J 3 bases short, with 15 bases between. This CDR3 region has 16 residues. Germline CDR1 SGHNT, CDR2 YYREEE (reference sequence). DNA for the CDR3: TGTGCCAGCAGCTTGGCCCAGAGGGAGGGGGACACTGAAGCTTTCTTT. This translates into CASSLAQREGDTEAFF. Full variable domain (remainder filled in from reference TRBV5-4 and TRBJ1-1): ETGVTQSPTHLIKTRGQQVTLRCSSQSGHNTVSWYQQALGQGPQFIFQYYREEENGRGNFPPRFSGLQFPNYSSELNVNALELDDSALYLCASSLAQREGDTEAFFGQGTRLTVV.

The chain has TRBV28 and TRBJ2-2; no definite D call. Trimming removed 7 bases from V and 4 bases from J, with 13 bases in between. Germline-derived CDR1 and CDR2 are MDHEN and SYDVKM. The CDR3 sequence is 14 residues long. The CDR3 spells CASTRPSGTGELFF. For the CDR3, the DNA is TGTGCCAGCACCCGACCCTCGGGCACCGGGGAGCTGTTTTTT.

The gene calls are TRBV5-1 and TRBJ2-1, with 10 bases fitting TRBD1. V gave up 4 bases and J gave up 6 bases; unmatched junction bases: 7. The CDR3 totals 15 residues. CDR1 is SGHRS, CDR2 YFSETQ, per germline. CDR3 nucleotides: TGCGCCAGCAGCCGTTGGGACAGGGGTTTCAATGAGCAGTTCTTC. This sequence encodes CASSRWDRGFNEQFF.

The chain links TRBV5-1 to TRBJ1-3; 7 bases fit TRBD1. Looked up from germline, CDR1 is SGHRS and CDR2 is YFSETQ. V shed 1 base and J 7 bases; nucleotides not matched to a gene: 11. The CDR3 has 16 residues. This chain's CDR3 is CASSLYQGGSGNTIYF. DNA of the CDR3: TGCGCCAGCAGCTTGTATCAAGGGGGCAGTGGGAACACCATATATTTT. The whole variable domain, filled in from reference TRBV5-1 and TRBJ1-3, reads KAGVTQTPRYLIKTRGQQVTLSCSPISGHRSVSWYQQTPGQGLQFLFEYFSETQRNKGNFPGRFSGRQFSNSRSEMNVSTLELGDSALYLCASSLYQGGSGNTIYFGEGSWLTVV.

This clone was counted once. This CDR3 reads CASSRTEPNTEAFF. CDR3 coding DNA: TGCGCCAGCAGCCGGACAGAGCCGAACACTGAAGCTTTCTTT. J is TRBJ1-1 and V is TRBV5-1; D possibly corresponds to TRBD1 (6 bases). V was trimmed by 4 bases and J by 1 base, leaving 11 bases between them. CDR1 is SGHRS and CDR2 is YFSETQ in the germline V gene. The length of the CDR3 is 14 residues.

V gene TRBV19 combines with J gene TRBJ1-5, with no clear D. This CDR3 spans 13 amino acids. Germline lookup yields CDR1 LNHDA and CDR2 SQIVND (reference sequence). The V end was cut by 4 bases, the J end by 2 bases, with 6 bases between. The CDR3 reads CASSSSGNQPQHF. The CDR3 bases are TGTGCCAGTAGTAGCTCGGGCAATCAGCCCCAGCATTTT.

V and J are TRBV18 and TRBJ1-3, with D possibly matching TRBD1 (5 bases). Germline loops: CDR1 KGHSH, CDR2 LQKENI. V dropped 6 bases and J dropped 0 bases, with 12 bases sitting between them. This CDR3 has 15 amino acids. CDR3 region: CASSPRQPSGNTIYF. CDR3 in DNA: TGTGCCAGCTCTCCGAGACAGCCCTCTGGAAACACCATATATTTT.

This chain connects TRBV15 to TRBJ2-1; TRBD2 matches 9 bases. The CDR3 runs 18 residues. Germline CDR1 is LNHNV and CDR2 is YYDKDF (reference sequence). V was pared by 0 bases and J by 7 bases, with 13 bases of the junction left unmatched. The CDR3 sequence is CATSRDLAGTSSWNEQFF. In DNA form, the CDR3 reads TGTGCCACCAGCAGAGATTTGGCAGGGACTAGCTCGTGGAATGAGCAGTTCTTC.

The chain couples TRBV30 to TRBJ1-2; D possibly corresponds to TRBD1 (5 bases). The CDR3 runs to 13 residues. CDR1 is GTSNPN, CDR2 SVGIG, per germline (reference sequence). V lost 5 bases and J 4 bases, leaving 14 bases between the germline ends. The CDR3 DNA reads TGTGCCTGGTCCCGACAGTTGAGCTATGGCTACACCTTC. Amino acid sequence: CAWSRQLSYGYTF. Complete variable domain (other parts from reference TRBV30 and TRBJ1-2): SQTIHQWPATLVQPVGSPLSLECTVEGTSNPNLYWYRQAAGRGLQLLFYSVGIGQISSEVPQNLSASRPQDRQFILSSKKLLLSDSGFYLCAWSRQLSYGYTFGSGTRLTVV.

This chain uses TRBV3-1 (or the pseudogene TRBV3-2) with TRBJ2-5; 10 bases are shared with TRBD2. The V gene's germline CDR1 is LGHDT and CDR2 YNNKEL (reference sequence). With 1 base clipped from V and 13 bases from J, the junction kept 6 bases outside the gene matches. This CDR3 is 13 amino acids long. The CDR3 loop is CASSQGRSGGVYF. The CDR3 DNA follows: TGTGCCAGCAGCCAAGGTCGGAGCGGGGGGGTGTACTTC.

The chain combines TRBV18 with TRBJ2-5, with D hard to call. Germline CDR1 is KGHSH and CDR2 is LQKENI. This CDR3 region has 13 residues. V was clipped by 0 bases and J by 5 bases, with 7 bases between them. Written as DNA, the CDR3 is TGTGCCAGCTCACCACCGGCTAGTGAGACCCAGTACTTC. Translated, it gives CASSPPASETQYF.

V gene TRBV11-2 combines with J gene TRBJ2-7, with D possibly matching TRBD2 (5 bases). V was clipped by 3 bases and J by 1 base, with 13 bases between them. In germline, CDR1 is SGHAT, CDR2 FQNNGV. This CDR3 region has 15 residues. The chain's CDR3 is CASSFGGGPSYEQYF. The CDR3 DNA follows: TGTGCCAGCAGCTTCGGAGGCGGGCCGTCCTACGAGCAGTACTTC.